These 24 T cell receptor beta chains originate from one sample sequenced in a study of early T cells in non-severe SARS-CoV-2 infection. TCRdb reprocessed the 5' RACE reads via MiXCR and lists one record per CDR3 protein. The sample records tens of thousands of distinct CDR3 sequences, 8.7% being singletons. Sequenced material: whole blood, taken at baseline. The receptors here all came from an adult who was a healthcare worker with PCR-confirmed SARS-CoV-2 infection or an uninfected control (not recorded which).

This clonotype was counted at least ten times. The V and J genes are TRBV5-4 and TRBJ1-1; D not resolved. The CDR3 contains 13 residues. V was shortened by 0 bases and J by 5 bases, with 8 bases between the two germline ends. Germline lookup yields CDR1 SGHNT and CDR2 YYREEE (reference sequence). This CDR3 reads CASSLGGRTEAFF. CDR3 nucleotide sequence: TGTGCCAGCAGCTTGGGAGGAAGAACTGAAGCTTTCTTT.

A few counts support this clonotype. V gene TRBV10-3 combines with J gene TRBJ2-7; perhaps TRBD1 as D (5 bases). CDR1 and CDR2 (germline): ENHRY, SYGVKD. The CDR3 sequence is 15 residues long. Between the trimmed V and J ends, which lost 3 bases and 5 bases, there was a span of 17 bases. Here the CDR3 DNA reads TGTGCCATCAGTGATGGTAAGGGGTCTGCTAACGAGCAGTACTTC. This encodes CAISDGKGSANEQYF.

The CDR3 bases are TGTGCCAGCAGTTACTCGGAGGCCCTTGGGGAGACCCAGTACTTC. Translating gives CASSYSEALGETQYF. This rearrangement joins TRBV6-6 to TRBJ2-5; D possibly corresponds to TRBD2 (5 bases). Germline loops: CDR1 MNHNY, CDR2 SVGAGI (reference sequence). The CDR3 extends over 15 amino acids. V dropped 0 bases and J dropped 5 bases, with 13 bases sitting between them.

This clonotype has a handful of counts. The V call is TRBV3-1, the J call TRBJ1-1, with unresolved D. There are 15 residues in the CDR3. CDR1 and CDR2 from the germline V gene are LGHDT and YNNKEL (reference sequence). V dropped 4 bases and J dropped 5 bases, with 17 bases sitting between them. DNA for the CDR3: TGTGCCAGCAGCCCTACCGTTGGAGGAGGTACTGAAGCTTTCTTT. Protein: CASSPTVGGGTEAFF.

This clonotype was observed at least ten times. The genes are TRBV24-1 and TRBJ2-5, with a weak D call TRBD2 (5 bases). The CDR3 loop spans 14 amino acids. The germline gives CDR1 KGHDR, CDR2 SFDVKD. Trimming shortened V by 5 bases and J by 1 base, and 10 bases separated the two germline ends. The CDR3 coding sequence is TGTGCCACCAGTGTAGGTCGGGGCCAAGAGACCCAGTACTTC. Its protein product is CATSVGRGQETQYF.

For the CDR3, the DNA is TGTGCCAGCAAAAAACAGGCTATCCAAGAGACCCAGTACTTC. It translates to CASKKQAIQETQYF. The rearrangement links TRBV6-6 to TRBJ2-5; TRBD1 might be the D (5 bases). With 7 bases removed from V and 1 base from J, the gap between germline ends came to 13 bases. Per germline, CDR1 MNHNY and CDR2 SVGAGI (reference sequence). The CDR3 has 14 residues.

This chain connects TRBV12-3 or TRBV12-4 to TRBJ2-1; 12 nucleotides line up with TRBD1. The CDR3 is 14 amino acids. The J segment lost 9 bases and the V segment lost 6 bases, leaving 6 bases of the junction unmatched. CDR3 sequence reads: CASRPGQGALEQFF. CDR3 nucleotide sequence: TGTGCCAGCAGACCGGGACAGGGGGCACTTGAGCAGTTCTTC.

The chain carries TRBV5-4 and TRBJ2-1, with 7 bases identical to TRBD2. This CDR3 is 14 amino acids long. Germline CDR1 and CDR2: SGHNT and YYREEE (reference sequence). The V gene end was trimmed by 0 bases and the J gene end by 7 bases; junction bases not matched to a gene: 4. The CDR3 DNA sequence: TGTGCCAGCAGCTTGGGACTAGCAGGGAATGAGCAGTTCTTC. Encoded protein: CASSLGLAGNEQFF.

This clonotype was detected a few times. The CDR3 nucleotides read TGTGCCAGCAGCGTAGCTCCCGGGCCCTCGACAGAGACCCAGTACTTC. Protein sequence: CASSVAPGPSTETQYF. The chain has TRBV9 and TRBJ2-5; no definite D call. The CDR3 is 16 amino acids. V dropped 0 bases and J dropped 4 bases, with 16 bases sitting between them. Looked up from germline, CDR1 is SGDLS and CDR2 is YYNGEE.

The chain couples TRBV5-6 to TRBJ2-3, with unresolved D. Germline loops: CDR1 SGHDT, CDR2 YYEEEE. Trimming took off 2 bases at V and 4 bases at J, with 11 bases between the two ends. The CDR3 consists of 14 residues. CDR3 region: CASSFVSSADTQYF. The CDR3 region has the DNA TGTGCCAGCAGCTTTGTCAGCTCCGCAGATACGCAGTATTTT.

This clonotype came up a few times. The chain joins TRBV6-5 to TRBJ2-3; D unresolved. V was shortened by 6 bases and J by 2 bases, with 12 bases between the two germline ends. CDR3 length: 14 residues. The germline gives CDR1 MNHEY, CDR2 SVGAGI. CDR3 region: CASSLGIPTDTQYF. CDR3 nucleotide sequence: TGTGCCAGCAGCCTGGGTATTCCCACAGATACGCAGTATTTT.

This clonotype was picked up many times. The rearrangement links TRBV30 to TRBJ1-5; no firm D call. The CDR3 spans 14 residues. Trimming removed 2 bases from V and 2 bases from J, with 10 bases in between. Germline CDR1 and CDR2: GTSNPN and SVGIG (reference sequence). The CDR3 here is CAWSNLEGNQPQHF. The CDR3 DNA sequence: TGTGCCTGGAGTAACCTCGAAGGCAATCAGCCCCAGCATTTT. Full variable domain (missing parts from reference TRBV30 and TRBJ1-5): SQTIHQWPATLVQPVGSPLSLECTVEGTSNPNLYWYRQAAGRGLQLLFYSVGIGQISSEVPQNLSASRPQDRQFILSSKKLLLSDSGFYLCAWSNLEGNQPQHFGDGTRLSIL.

Ten or more counts support this clonotype. The rearrangement uses TRBV10-2 and TRBJ2-7; D call uncertain. The germline V gene encodes CDR1 WSHSY and CDR2 SAAADI. CDR3 length: 14 residues. Trimming stripped 6 bases from V and 7 bases from J, with 19 bases between. The CDR3 reads CASRDDSRSREQYF. In DNA form, the CDR3 reads TGCGCCAGCAGGGACGACTCACGGTCTCGAGAGCAGTACTTC.

This clonotype was recorded many times. The genes are TRBV4-1 and TRBJ2-1; 10 bases fit TRBD1. Unmatched junction bases numbered 6, after V lost 3 bases and J lost 7 bases. The CDR3 has 15 amino acids. Germline-derived CDR1 and CDR2 are MGHRA and YSYEKL. This chain's CDR3 is CASSHSRDRGNEQFF. The CDR3 DNA reads as TGCGCCAGCAGCCATTCCCGGGACAGGGGAAATGAGCAGTTCTTC.

This clonotype was seen at least ten times. The CDR3 region is CASSLIVRNNEQFF. The CDR3 DNA is TGCGCCAGCAGCTTGATAGTAAGGAACAATGAGCAGTTCTTC. V usage is TRBV5-1 and J usage is TRBJ2-1; no clear D gene. Germline CDR1 reads SGHRS; CDR2 reads YFSETQ. V was shortened by 1 base and J by 5 bases, with 10 bases between the two germline ends. The CDR3 consists of 14 residues.

This chain connects TRBV18 to TRBJ2-5, with D unresolved. The V gene's germline CDR1 is KGHSH and CDR2 LQKENI. The CDR3 covers 12 residues. V lost 8 bases, J lost 1 base, and 8 bases lay in between. DNA of the CDR3: TGTGCCAGCACAAACTCCCAAGAGACCCAGTACTTC. As protein: CASTNSQETQYF.

This clonotype was detected a few times. The V call is TRBV5-6, the J call TRBJ2-3; 7 bases fit TRBD2. CDR3 length: 15 residues. Germline lookup yields CDR1 SGHDT and CDR2 YYEEEE. V shed 4 bases and J 2 bases; nucleotides not matched to a gene: 7. The CDR3 spells CASSLRDYLTDTQYF. DNA of the CDR3: TGTGCCAGCAGCCTAAGGGACTACCTCACAGATACGCAGTATTTT.

There are many counts of this clonotype. This chain uses TRBV20-1 with TRBJ1-2; 8 bases fit TRBD1. The germline gives CDR1 DFQATT, CDR2 SNEGSKA (reference sequence). This CDR3 is 12 amino acids long. V was clipped by 6 bases and J by 8 bases; unmatched bases: 8. The CDR3 loop is CSARQGRRGYTF. CDR3 sequence (DNA): TGCAGTGCCCGACAGGGGCGGCGAGGCTACACCTTC.

The rearrangement joins TRBV7-9 to TRBJ2-3; 11 bases are shared with TRBD2. With V trimmed by 6 bases and J by 0 bases, 11 bases remained unmatched. Germline CDR1 reads SEHNR; CDR2 reads FQNEAQ (reference sequence). The CDR3 length is 18 residues. The CDR3 DNA follows: TGTGCCAGCAGGCCGGGGACTAGCGGAGGACCTAGCACAGATACGCAGTATTTT. Translated: CASRPGTSGGPSTDTQYF.

This clonotype was counted at least ten times. CDR3 coding DNA: TGCGCCAGCAGCACTCCGGCCGGGACGGACATCCGTTGGAACGAGCAGTACTTC. It is translated as CASSTPAGTDIRWNEQYF. This rearrangement joins TRBV4-1 to TRBJ2-7; D assignment may be TRBD1 or TRBD2 (5 bases each). Trimming stripped 5 bases from V and 5 bases from J, with 28 bases between. This CDR3 contains 18 residues. Germline CDR1 and CDR2: MGHRA and YSYEKL.

This clonotype has only a few counts. This sequence joins TRBV12-3 or TRBV12-4 and TRBJ2-7; D may be TRBD1 or TRBD2 (5 bases each). V shed 3 bases and J shed 7 bases, with 13 bases lying between them. The CDR3 contains 13 residues. This chain's CDR3 is CASSLGTPGEQYF. CDR3 sequence (DNA): TGTGCCAGCAGTTTGGGGACCCCCGGGGAGCAGTACTTC.

The chain is built from TRBV2 and TRBJ2-1, with 9 bases fitting TRBD2. This CDR3 comprises 16 residues. Trimming removed 6 bases from V and 2 bases from J; junction bases left unmatched: 8. The germline V gene encodes CDR1 SNHLY and CDR2 FYNNEI. The CDR3 DNA is TGTGCCAGCAGGGCTAGCGGGATTAGGACCTACAATGAGCAGTTCTTC. It specifies CASRASGIRTYNEQFF.

The V gene is TRBV12-3 or TRBV12-4, the J gene TRBJ1-6; no definite D call. This CDR3 spans 16 amino acids. Trimming left V 5 bases short and J 1 base short, with 12 bases between. CDR3 coding DNA: TGTGCCAGCAGTCGAATTTGGGTGTCCTATAATTCACCCCTCCACTTT. It yields the protein CASSRIWVSYNSPLHF.

This clonotype was observed a few times. This chain connects TRBV11-2 to TRBJ2-1; 10 bases fit TRBD2. CDR3 length: 16 amino acids. Per germline, CDR1 SGHAT and CDR2 FQNNGV. J lost 6 bases, V lost 1 base, and 6 bases had no gene match. The CDR3 is CASSLGELAGANEQFF. Written as DNA, the CDR3 is TGTGCCAGCAGCTTAGGCGAGCTAGCGGGAGCCAATGAGCAGTTCTTC.